This is a list of T cell receptor beta chains from one sample in a study of T-cell reconstitution after alpha-beta-depleted transplantation in children. From the PCR reads, TCRdb called clonotypes with MiXCR, one entry per CDR3 protein. This sample carries about 420,000 distinct CDR3 sequences, 16% of them seen once, and the ten largest clones take around 28%. The sequencing here drew on PBMCs, mostly from graft donor cells, taken 360 days after TCRalphabeta/CD19-depleted stem cell transplant. These receptors all stem from a boy younger than two who had a stem cell transplant for Wiskott-Aldrich syndrome, so the T cells may come from the graft donor. Each CDR3 is given with its conserved first and last residue. Each record gives: clone size, V gene, D gene, J gene, CDR3 protein, CDR3 DNA. D genes are given only for firm matches. Part of the rows lack a size; the others show once, few, many or a class for expanded clones.

clone size: .; V gene: TRBV4-2; D gene: TRBD1; J gene: TRBJ1-4; CDR3 protein: CASSLGQLEKLFF; CDR3 DNA: TGTGCCAGCAGCCTGGGACAGCTGGAGAAACTGTTTTTT
clone size: many; V gene: TRBV10-2; D gene: TRBD2; J gene: TRBJ2-7; CDR3 protein: CATRLAGNYEQYF; CDR3 DNA: TGCGCCACCAGACTAGCGGGAAACTACGAGCAGTACTTC
clone size: .; V gene: TRBV12-3/TRBV12-4; D gene: TRBD2; J gene: TRBJ2-1; CDR3 protein: CASSILAGAYNEQFF; CDR3 DNA: TGTGCCAGCAGCATCCTAGCGGGGGCGTACAATGAGCAGTTCTTC
clone size: few; V gene: TRBV4-1; D gene: .; J gene: TRBJ1-4; CDR3 protein: CASRPPGSSNEKLFF; CDR3 DNA: TGCGCCAGCAGGCCTCCGGGGAGCAGTAATGAAAAACTGTTTTTT
clone size: .; V gene: TRBV12-3/TRBV12-4; D gene: .; J gene: TRBJ1-5; CDR3 protein: CASSLKRNQPQHF; CDR3 DNA: TGTGCCAGCAGTTTAAAGCGTAATCAGCCCCAGCATTTT
clone size: few; V gene: TRBV5-1; D gene: TRBD2; J gene: TRBJ2-7; CDR3 protein: CASSPSGDPSYEQYF; CDR3 DNA: TGCGCCAGCAGTCCCAGCGGGGATCCCTCCTACGAGCAGTACTTC
clone size: few; V gene: TRBV7-2; D gene: .; J gene: TRBJ2-2; CDR3 protein: CASSSDSGFGELFF; CDR3 DNA: TGTGCCAGCAGCTCTGACTCCGGCTTCGGGGAGCTGTTTTTT
clone size: many; V gene: TRBV29-1; D gene: .; J gene: TRBJ1-1; CDR3 protein: CSVQGKRGTEAFF; CDR3 DNA: TGCAGCGTTCAGGGGAAGAGAGGCACTGAAGCTTTCTTT
clone size: few; V gene: TRBV12-3/TRBV12-4; D gene: .; J gene: TRBJ1-6; CDR3 protein: CASSLYNSPLHF; CDR3 DNA: TGTGCCAGCAGTTTATATAATTCACCCCTCCACTTT
clone size: few; V gene: TRBV27; D gene: .; J gene: TRBJ2-7; CDR3 protein: CASSLLQGLREQYF; CDR3 DNA: TGTGCCAGCAGTCTTTTACAGGGTTTAAGGGAGCAGTACTTC
clone size: few; V gene: TRBV3-1; D gene: TRBD2; J gene: TRBJ2-1; CDR3 protein: CASSQSLAGETGQFF; CDR3 DNA: TGTGCCAGCAGCCAATCCCTAGCGGGAGAGACCGGGCAGTTCTTC